The 15 T cell receptor beta chains below all came from one sample that was sequenced in a study of blood T cell repertoires in COVID-19. The data were produced by immunoSEQ multiplex PCR, yet TCRdb's version contains in-frame clones alone and is incomplete. The table has hundreds of thousands of clones, roughly 87% seen once. The sequenced sample consisted of peripheral blood. All receptors derive from a woman younger than 35 who had recovered from COVID-19.

The chain combines TRBV5-6 with TRBJ2-7, with a tentative D call TRBD2 (6 bases). The ends were cut back, 4 bases at V and 4 bases at J, with 18 bases in the middle. The CDR3 is 15 amino acids. Germline lookup yields CDR1 SGHDT and CDR2 YYEEEE. The DNA of the CDR3 is TGTGCCAGCAGCGCCGGCCCGGGAGTTTCATACGAGCAGTACTTC. Its protein is CASSAGPGVSYEQYF.

The gene calls are TRBV5-1 and TRBJ2-5, with 10 bases matching TRBD1. J lost 2 bases, V lost 5 bases, and 12 bases had no gene match. The CDR3 runs to 17 residues. CDR1 SGHRS and CDR2 YFSETQ come from the germline V gene. CDR3 bases: TGCGCCAGCAGGGAAAGCCTCCGGGACAGGGGACAAGAGACCCAGTACTTC. It translates to CASRESLRDRGQETQYF.

The chain recombines TRBV7-6 with TRBJ2-7; D might be TRBD1 (5 bases). Germline CDR1 SGHVS, CDR2 FNYEAQ. The CDR3 has 15 residues. V was trimmed by 4 bases and J by 2 bases, leaving 15 bases between them. CDR3 nucleotides: TGTGCCAGCAGCTCCCTGCAGGGTTCCCCCTACGAGCAGTACTTC. Amino acids: CASSSLQGSPYEQYF.

This clone was detected once. The chain joins TRBV28 to TRBJ1-2; D might be TRBD1 (5 bases). The CDR3 contains 14 residues. Trimming pared 6 bases from V and 1 base from J, leaving 12 bases between. Germline V gene lookup returns CDR1 MDHEN and CDR2 SYDVKM. CDR3 protein: CASSRTQGNYGYTF. The CDR3, as DNA: TGTGCCAGCAGCCGGACCCAGGGTAACTATGGCTACACCTTC.

This chain joins TRBV30 and TRBJ2-7, with a possible D match to TRBD2 (6 bases). This CDR3 spans 15 amino acids. V lost 3 bases to trimming and J lost 7 bases, with 22 bases between them. Germline loops: CDR1 GTSNPN, CDR2 SVGIG (reference sequence). The CDR3 spells CAWRRRGMETGEQYF. CDR3 coding DNA: TGTGCCTGGAGGCGGAGGGGCATGGAAACTGGAGAGCAGTACTTC.

The J gene is TRBJ1-1, the V gene TRBV4-1; D possibly corresponds to TRBD1 (5 bases). The CDR3 extends over 15 amino acids. Trimming shortened V by 0 bases and J by 4 bases, and 12 bases separated the two germline ends. Germline CDR1 and CDR2: MGHRA and YSYEKL. CDR3 sequence: CASSQDRGWGTEAFF. The CDR3 DNA reads as TGCGCCAGCAGCCAAGACCGGGGGTGGGGCACTGAAGCTTTCTTT.

This chain uses TRBV9 with TRBJ2-1; 7 bases are shared with TRBD1. This CDR3 region has 17 residues. Trimming at V came to 1 base and at J to 0 bases, leaving 7 bases not matched to a gene. Germline V gene sequence: CDR1 SGDLS, CDR2 YYNGEE. The CDR3 bases are TGTGCCAGCAGCGTACCATTTACAGGGGCCTCCTACAATGAGCAGTTCTTC. Its translation is CASSVPFTGASYNEQFF. Filled out from reference TRBV9 and TRBJ2-1, the complete variable domain reads DSGVTQTPKHLITATGQRVTLRCSPRSGDLSVYWYQQSLDQGLQFLIQYYNGEERAKGNILERFSAQQFPDLHSELNLSSLELGDSALYFCASSVPFTGASYNEQFFGPGTRLTVL.

The rearrangement joins TRBV10-3 to TRBJ1-6, with TRBD1 matching over 7 bases. The CDR3 is 13 residues long. Germline V lookup: CDR1 ENHRY, CDR2 SYGVKD. Losses at the gene ends were 8 bases for V and 6 bases for J; bases not matched to a gene: 4. This CDR3 reads CAIGAGGNSPLHF. The CDR3 DNA follows: TGTGCCATCGGGGCAGGGGGTAATTCACCCCTCCACTTT.

This chain joins TRBV28 and TRBJ2-7, with 9 bases fitting TRBD2. The germline gives CDR1 MDHEN, CDR2 SYDVKM. This CDR3 comprises 16 residues. Unmatched junction bases numbered 9, after V lost 3 bases and J lost 3 bases. The CDR3 sequence: CASSLPDGGRVYEQYF. CDR3 nucleotide sequence: TGTGCCAGCAGTTTGCCAGACGGCGGGAGGGTCTACGAGCAGTACTTC.

DNA of the CDR3: TGTGCCAGCAGCCAAGCCCTGCAGGGTGGATGGGGCTACACCTTC. It encodes CASSQALQGGWGYTF. The chain joins TRBV4-2 to TRBJ1-2, with D maybe TRBD1 (5 bases). The V gene's germline CDR1 is LGHNA and CDR2 YNFKEQ. There are 15 residues in the CDR3. V lost 1 base and J lost 8, with 17 bases in between.

This chain uses TRBV13 with TRBJ1-3; 9 bases are a match to TRBD1. Germline assignment: CDR1 PRHDT and CDR2 FYEKMQ (reference sequence). With V trimmed by 4 bases and J by 4 bases, 5 bases remained unmatched. The CDR3 is 15 residues long. Here the CDR3 reads CASSSSGQGGNTIYF. CDR3 nucleotides: TGTGCCAGCAGCTCATCCGGACAGGGGGGAAACACCATATATTTT.

This clone came up once. This chain uses TRBV5-4 with TRBJ2-5; 14 positions agree with TRBD2. CDR1 SGHNT and CDR2 YYREEE come from the germline V gene (reference sequence). J lost 4 bases, V lost 3 bases, and 2 bases had no gene match. CDR3 size: 15 residues. For the CDR3, the DNA is TGTGCCAGCAGCTCGGGACTAGCGGGAGCAGAGACCCAGTACTTC. Protein sequence: CASSSGLAGAETQYF. Based on the CDR3 plus reference TRBV5-4 and TRBJ2-5, the full variable domain is ETGVTQSPTHLIKTRGQQVTLRCSSQSGHNTVSWYQQALGQGPQFIFQYYREEENGRGNFPPRFSGLQFPNYSSELNVNALELDDSALYLCASSSGLAGAETQYFGPGTRLLVL.

The chain is built from TRBV2 and TRBJ1-2, with 7 bases fitting TRBD1. This CDR3 comprises 15 residues. After removal of 6 bases from V and 0 bases from J, the junction contained 7 bases not matched to a gene. The germline V gene encodes CDR1 SNHLY and CDR2 FYNNEI. CDR3 nucleotide sequence: TGTGCCAGCAGGGGGACAGCTTTAGCTAACTATGGCTACACCTTC. Protein: CASRGTALANYGYTF.

J is TRBJ1-6 and V is TRBV5-4; a weak D match, TRBD1 (5 bases). Germline V gene data show CDR1 as SGHNT and CDR2 as YYREEE (reference sequence). The CDR3 loop spans 14 amino acids. Trimming removed 4 bases at V and 7 bases at J, with 12 bases between. CDR3 coding DNA: TGTGCCAGCAGCCGACAGCCAGAGAATTCACCCCTCCACTTT. This gives the protein CASSRQPENSPLHF.

The V gene is TRBV18, the J gene TRBJ1-6; D is undetermined. Trimming removed 5 bases from V and 0 bases from J, with 14 bases in between. This CDR3 contains 17 residues. Germline assignment: CDR1 KGHSH and CDR2 LQKENI. In DNA, the CDR3 is TGTGCCAGCTCAGAAGGAGGGTCCTACTCCTATAATTCACCCCTCCACTTT. It encodes CASSEGGSYSYNSPLHF.